Listed below are T cell receptor beta chains from one sample, sequenced in a study of beta chain features in type 1 diabetes. Clones were read by immunoSEQ multiplex PCR, and TCRdb kept only the in-frame ones, dropping some. The sample shows approximately 470,000 clones, around 30% of them seen only once. Specimen: naive CD4+ T cells from blood. The receptor set was obtained from a man aged 18 to 29 in good health. CDR3s include the opening cysteine and the closing phenylalanine or tryptophan. D genes are given only for firm matches. Clone size is stated in some rows and not others, as once, few, many or a class when expanded.

D gene | J gene | V gene | clone size | CDR3 protein | CDR3 DNA
NA | TRBJ2-5 | TRBV1 | few | CTSTRGRYQETQYF | TGCACCAGCACACGAGGGAGGTACCAAGAGACCCAGTACTTC
TRBD2 | TRBJ2-1 | TRBV15 | few | CATSRDGFGGRANEQFF | TGTGCCACCAGCAGAGATGGCTTCGGCGGGAGGGCCAATGAGCAGTTCTTC
NA | TRBJ1-3 | TRBV13 | NA | CASSFGWTPGNTIYF | TGTGCCAGCAGCTTTGGGTGGACGCCTGGAAACACCATATATTTT
NA | TRBJ1-2 | TRBV2 | few | CASSETGPAFGGYTF | TGTGCCAGCAGTGAAACGGGGCCTGCATTTGGTGGCTACACCTTC
NA | TRBJ2-7 | TRBV29-1 | few | CSGKGGGEQYF | TGCAGCGGCAAGGGGGGAGGTGAGCAGTACTTC
NA | TRBJ2-6 | TRBV19 | few | CASTPGWANVLTF | TGTGCCAGTACTCCAGGGTGGGCCAACGTCCTGACTTTC
TRBD1 | TRBJ2-2 | TRBV6-1 | NA | CASSAQTGGNTGELFF | TGTGCCAGCAGTGCACAGACAGGGGGCAACACCGGGGAGCTGTTTTTT
NA | TRBJ2-7 | TRBV21-1 | NA | CASSKAENRRYEQYF | TGTGCCAGCAGCAAAGCCGAGAACCGCCGCTACGAGCAGTACTTC
NA | TRBJ2-7 | TRBV4-2 | few | CASSLTTGDSYEQYF | TGTGCCAGCAGCCTTACCACGGGAGACTCCTACGAGCAGTACTTC
NA | TRBJ2-7 | TRBV14 | NA | CASSRTRDNHEQYF | TGTGCCAGCAGCCGTACCCGGGACAATCACGAGCAGTACTTC
NA | TRBJ1-1 | TRBV4-1 | few | CASSHPFGPPEAFF | TGCGCCAGCAGCCACCCTTTTGGCCCTCCGGAGGCTTTCTTT
NA | TRBJ2-1 | TRBV15 | few | CATSRDLGLANEQFF | TGTGCCACCAGCAGAGATCTAGGCCTAGCGAATGAGCAGTTCTTC
NA | TRBJ2-7 | TRBV12-5 | NA | CASGPRGERYF | TGTGCTAGTGGTCCGCGAGGGGAAAGGTACTTC
NA | TRBJ2-7 | TRBV7-2 | NA | CASSLAGGQYF | TGTGCCAGCAGCTTAGCAGGAGGGCAGTACTTC
NA | TRBJ2-7 | TRBV9 | once | CASSVDNYEQYF | TGTGCCAGCAGCGTAGACAACTACGAGCAGTACTTC
NA | TRBJ2-5 | TRBV5-4 | NA | CASSSRETQYF | TGTGCCAGCAGCTCCCGAGAGACCCAGTACTTC
NA | TRBJ2-7 | TRBV30 | NA | CAWSLGLLRSEQYF | TGTGCCTGGAGTCTGGGCCTTCTTAGGTCGGAGCAGTACTTC
NA | TRBJ2-7 | TRBV4-1 | NA | CASSYPGRRYEQYF | TGCGCCAGCAGCTACCCGGGACGGCGGTACGAGCAGTACTTC
NA | TRBJ2-1 | TRBV23-1 | few | CASSQKRDNEQFF | TGCGCCAGCAGTCAAAAACGGGACAATGAGCAGTTCTTC
NA | TRBJ2-1 | TRBV6-5 | few | CASSRQHEQFF | TGTGCCAGCAGTCGACAACATGAGCAGTTCTTC
NA | TRBJ2-7 | TRBV4-1 | NA | CASSRGLERHHYEQYF | TGCGCCAGCAGCCGAGGCTTAGAACGGCACCACTACGAGCAGTACTTC
TRBD2 | TRBJ2-3 | TRBV7-9 | NA | CASSSGSNLGTDTQYF | TGTGCCAGCAGCAGCGGGAGTAACCTAGGCACAGATACGCAGTATTTT
NA | TRBJ2-3 | TRBV5-1 | NA | CASSFGVSLSTDTQYF | TGCGCCAGCAGCTTCGGAGTGTCACTTAGCACAGATACGCAGTATTTT
NA | TRBJ2-5 | TRBV30 | NA | CAWSGGGGLKRETQYF | TGTGCCTGGAGTGGAGGTGGAGGACTAAAAAGGGAGACCCAGTACTTC
TRBD1 | TRBJ2-5 | TRBV29-1 | NA | CSGEYRGRGETQYF | TGCAGCGGTGAGTACAGGGGGCGCGGGGAGACCCAGTACTTC
NA | TRBJ2-7 | TRBV7-9 | few | CASSLTAGSYEQYF | TGTGCCAGCAGCTTAACGGCCGGCTCCTACGAGCAGTACTTC
TRBD2 | TRBJ2-1 | TRBV7-2 | few | CASRPGLGALQFF | TGTGCCAGCAGGCCAGGACTAGGCGCTTTGCAGTTCTTC
NA | TRBJ2-1 | TRBV7-9 | NA | CASSPPLERSSYNEQFF | TGTGCCAGCAGCCCACCCCTCGAGCGGAGCTCCTACAATGAGCAGTTCTTC
NA | TRBJ1-2 | TRBV4-1 | NA | CASSQDAVVYGYTF | TGCGCCAGCAGCCAAGACGCCGTAGTCTATGGCTACACCTTC
NA | TRBJ2-1 | TRBV4-3 | few | CASSRTARKPYNEQFF | TGCGCCAGCAGCCGGACGGCCCGAAAGCCCTACAATGAGCAGTTCTTC
NA | TRBJ2-5 | TRBV15 | NA | CATSRGYQETQYF | TGTGCCACCAGCAGAGGTTACCAAGAGACCCAGTACTTC
NA | TRBJ1-2 | TRBV29-1 | NA | CSVAPKHRRYGYTF | TGCAGCGTTGCCCCAAAACACAGGCGCTATGGCTACACCTTC
NA | TRBJ2-3 | TRBV29-1 | NA | CSVHVGTWEDTQYF | TGCAGCGTTCACGTGGGGACTTGGGAGGATACGCAGTATTTT
NA | TRBJ2-1 | TRBV28 | NA | CASSPGEGRARYNEQFF | TGTGCCAGCAGTCCTGGCGAGGGCAGGGCTCGCTACAATGAGCAGTTCTTC
NA | TRBJ2-4 | TRBV5-4 | NA | CASSESGVEAKNIQYF | TGTGCCAGCAGCGAATCAGGGGTGGAGGCCAAAAACATTCAGTACTTC
NA | TRBJ1-2 | TRBV6-6 | few | CASSYEQRRYGYTF | TGTGCCAGCAGTTACGAACAGAGACGATATGGCTACACCTTC
NA | TRBJ2-7 | TRBV18 | NA | CASSPESGPYEQYF | TGTGCCAGCTCACCTGAGTCGGGACCCTACGAGCAGTACTTC
TRBD2 | TRBJ2-7 | TRBV9 | NA | CASSVGGLAGYEQYF | TGTGCCAGCAGCGTAGGGGGACTAGCGGGCTACGAGCAGTACTTC
NA | TRBJ1-5 | TRBV7-2 | NA | CASSLSGWSNQPQHF | TGTGCCAGCAGCTTATCAGGGTGGAGCAATCAGCCCCAGCATTTT
TRBD1 | TRBJ2-5 | TRBV7-9 | NA | CASSNRGRETQYF | TGTGCCAGCAGCAACAGGGGACGAGAGACCCAGTACTTC
TRBD2 | TRBJ2-7 | TRBV7-2 | NA | CASSLRRLAGQRSSYEQYF | TGTGCCAGCAGCTTACGTCGCCTAGCGGGTCAAAGGAGCTCCTACGAGCAGTACTTC
NA | TRBJ2-5 | TRBV29-1 | NA | CSAVTRQETQYF | TGCAGCGCCGTGACAAGACAAGAGACCCAGTACTTC
NA | TRBJ1-1 | TRBV27 | NA | CASSAPGPGLAFF | TGTGCCAGCAGTGCTCCGGGACCCGGGTTAGCTTTCTTT
NA | TRBJ2-2 | TRBV9 | NA | CASSVEGLAIAGELFF | TGTGCCAGCAGCGTAGAAGGACTGGCCATTGCCGGGGAGCTGTTTTTT
TRBD1 | TRBJ1-2 | TRBV2 | NA | CASSELRGPDGYTF | TGTGCCAGCAGTGAGCTCAGGGGGCCGGATGGCTACACCTTC
TRBD2 | TRBJ2-3 | TRBV27 | once | CASSGLAMRTDTQYF | TGTGCCAGCTCGGGACTAGCGATGCGCACAGATACGCAGTATTTT
NA | TRBJ2-7 | TRBV10-3 | few | CAISEGQNYEQYF | TGTGCCATCAGTGAAGGGCAGAACTACGAGCAGTACTTC
NA | TRBJ2-4 | TRBV29-1 | NA | CSVEERDGPKIQYF | TGCAGCGTTGAAGAGAGGGACGGGCCAAAAATTCAGTACTTC
TRBD1 | TRBJ1-1 | TRBV9 | few | CASSRTGENTEAFF | TGTGCCAGCAGTAGGACAGGGGAGAACACTGAAGCTTTCTTT
TRBD2 | TRBJ2-1 | TRBV7-2 | NA | CASSLSGKVNNEQFF | TGTGCCAGCAGCTTAAGCGGGAAGGTCAACAATGAGCAGTTCTTC
TRBD1 | TRBJ1-1 | TRBV29-1 | few | CSVGQMNTEAFF | TGCAGCGTGGGACAGATGAACACTGAAGCTTTCTTT
NA | TRBJ1-1 | TRBV29-1 | NA | CSVRGQPSGNTEAFF | TGCAGCGTGAGGGGACAACCTTCAGGGAACACTGAAGCTTTCTTT
TRBD1 | TRBJ2-7 | TRBV30 | NA | CAWSQDRGVYEQYF | TGTGCCTGGAGCCAAGACAGGGGGGTCTACGAGCAGTACTTC
NA | TRBJ2-2 | TRBV5-4 | few | CASSLRQINTGELFF | TGTGCCAGCAGCTTGAGACAAATAAACACCGGGGAGCTGTTTTTT
NA | TRBJ2-5 | TRBV23-1 | few | CASSQNTGQGETQYF | TGCGCCAGCAGTCAGAATACAGGGCAAGGGGAGACCCAGTACTTC
TRBD1 | TRBJ2-1 | TRBV5-1 | NA | CASSSTGATDNEQFF | TGCGCCAGCAGCTCGACAGGGGCTACGGACAATGAGCAGTTCTTC
TRBD1 | TRBJ1-6 | TRBV30 | once | CAWSLQGADSPLHF | TGTGCCTGGAGTCTCCAGGGGGCTGATTCACCCCTCCACTTT